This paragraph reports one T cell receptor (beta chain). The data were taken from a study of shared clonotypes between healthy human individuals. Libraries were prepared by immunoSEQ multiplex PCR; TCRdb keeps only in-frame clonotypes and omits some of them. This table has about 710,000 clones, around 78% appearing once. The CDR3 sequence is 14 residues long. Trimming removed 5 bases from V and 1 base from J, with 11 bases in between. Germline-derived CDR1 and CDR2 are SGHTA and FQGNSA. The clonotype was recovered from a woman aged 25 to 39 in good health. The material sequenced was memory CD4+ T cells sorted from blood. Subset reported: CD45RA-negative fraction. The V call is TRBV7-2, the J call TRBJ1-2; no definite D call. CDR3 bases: TGTGCCAGCAGCCGTGAGACACGTAACTATGGCTACACCTTC. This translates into CASSRETRNYGYTF. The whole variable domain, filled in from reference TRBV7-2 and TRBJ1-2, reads GAGVSQSPSNKVTEKGKDVELRCDPISGHTALYWYRQSLGQGLEFLIYFQGNSAPDKSGLPSDRFSAERTGGSVSTLTIQRTQQEDSAVYLCASSRETRNYGYTFGSGTRLTVV.